The rows below give T cell receptor beta chains drawn from one sample of a study of cytomegalovirus exposure and HLA in healthy donors. This table comes from immunoSEQ multiplex PCR, and its TCRdb copy is limited to in-frame clones, with some not included. The sample holds some 150,000 clones; approximately 78% are singletons and the top ten take around 8.1%. Sequences were obtained from PBMCs. These receptor sequences come from a woman in her forties or fifties in good health and CMV-seropositive. Both conserved end residues are part of each CDR3. D genes are given only for firm matches. Not every row has a clone size; where given, it reads once, few, many or a size class.

TRBJ1-5	-	-	TRBV5-6	TGTGCCAGCAGCTTGCTCGGACAGCTCCAATATCAGCCCCAGCATTTT	CASSLLGQLQYQPQHF
TRBJ2-2	-	-	TRBV4-1	TGCGCCAGCAGCCAAGAAGGGAGGAACACCGGGGAGCTGTTTTTT	CASSQEGRNTGELFF
TRBJ2-3	-	-	TRBV7-9	TGTTCCAGCAGCTTAGCGGCCACAGATACGCAGTATTTT	CSSSLAATDTQYF
TRBJ2-7	-	-	TRBV11-1	TGTGCCAGCAGCTTAGCGCAGGGCAGGGGTTACCACGAGCAGTACTTC	CASSLAQGRGYHEQYF
TRBJ1-3	-	-	TRBV29-1	TGCAGCGTTGGGGGGGAGCCTGGAAACACCATATATTTT	CSVGGEPGNTIYF
TRBJ2-5	-	TRBD2	TRBV10-3	TGTGCCATCAGTGGAGCGGGGGATCTCCAAGAGACCCAGTACTTC	CAISGAGDLQETQYF
TRBJ2-7	-	TRBD2	TRBV6-6	TGTGCCAGCACAACCCCGTTGCGGGGGAGCTCCTACGAGCAGTACTTC	CASTTPLRGSSYEQYF
TRBJ1-3	-	-	TRBV6-1	TGTGCCAGCAGTGAAGGGGCCCAGGACATTGGAAACACCATATATTTT	CASSEGAQDIGNTIYF
TRBJ1-2	-	-	TRBV30	TGTGCCTGGAGTGTAAGGGGTGGAGGGTATGGCTACACCTTC	CAWSVRGGGYGYTF
TRBJ1-1	-	-	TRBV10-3	TGTGCCATCAGTGAATGGAGGGTTACTGAAGCTTTCTTT	CAISEWRVTEAFF
TRBJ2-7	-	-	TRBV2	TGTGCCAGCTTAGGCCAGAGGGGGTTTCCCTACGAGCAGTACTTC	CASLGQRGFPYEQYF
TRBJ2-7	-	-	TRBV28	TGTGCCAGCAGTTCAGGGGCGAGGGACGAGCAGTACTTC	CASSSGARDEQYF
TRBJ1-1	-	-	TRBV9	TGTGCCAGCAGCCACAGGGTTGGGACTGAAGCTTTCTTT	CASSHRVGTEAFF
TRBJ1-1	-	TRBD1	TRBV29-1	TGCAGCGTTGTAAGGGACAGGGGGCTCGCTGAAGCTTTCTTT	CSVVRDRGLAEAFF
TRBJ1-2	-	TRBD1	TRBV4-1	TGCGCCAGCAGCCATCTCCCTGACAGGGGGAATGGCTACACCTTC	CASSHLPDRGNGYTF
TRBJ2-3	-	-	TRBV29-1	TGCAGCGTCTGTATAGGAGTGACAGATACGCAGTATTTT	CSVCIGVTDTQYF
TRBJ1-1	few	-	TRBV7-8	TGTGCCAGCAGCTTAAGAGGGAGGAACACTGAAGCTTTCTTT	CASSLRGRNTEAFF
TRBJ1-2	-	TRBD1	TRBV28	TGTGCCAGCAGCCTTATGACAGGGGGCGCGAGGAAAGGTGGCTACACCTTC	CASSLMTGGARKGGYTF
TRBJ2-7	few	-	TRBV6-5	TGTGCCAGCACCGACTTTTACGAGCAGTACTTC	CASTDFYEQYF
TRBJ2-7	-	-	TRBV19	TGTGCCAGCCGACAGACCAACGAGCAGTACTTC	CASRQTNEQYF
TRBJ2-7	-	-	TRBV5-6	TGTGCCAGCAGCTTGGGGCTCGAGCAGTACTTC	CASSLGLEQYF
TRBJ2-6	-	-	TRBV27	TGTGCCAGCAGTTTCGTTTCCGGAGGAACTGGGGCCAACGTCCTGACTTTC	CASSFVSGGTGANVLTF
TRBJ2-5	-	-	TRBV5-4	TGTGCCAGCAGCTTATACTATCAAGAGACCCAGTACTTC	CASSLYYQETQYF
TRBJ1-5	-	TRBD1	TRBV19	TGTGCCAGTAGTATCAGGGGGGGCAATCAGCCCCAGCATTTT	CASSIRGGNQPQHF
TRBJ1-5	few	TRBD1	TRBV7-2	TGTGCCAGCAGCTTAGGGGGGACAGATCTAAATCAGCCCCAGCATTTT	CASSLGGTDLNQPQHF
TRBJ2-5	-	-	TRBV29-1	TGCAGCGTTTGTCGACTAGATGGTGAGACCCAGTACTTC	CSVCRLDGETQYF
TRBJ2-7	-	TRBD1	TRBV18	TGTGCCAGCAGGACAGGGGGTTTCGAGCAGTACTTC	CASRTGGFEQYF
TRBJ2-3	-	TRBD2	TRBV27	TGTGCCAGCAGTTTATGGGCTAGCGGGGCAGATACGCAGTATTTT	CASSLWASGADTQYF
TRBJ2-1	once	TRBD1	TRBV10-3	TGTGCCATCAGGCCCGGGACAGGGGGCGATCTCGATAGGGGCAATGAGCAGTTCTTC	CAIRPGTGGDLDRGNEQFF
TRBJ2-2	-	TRBD1	TRBV13	TGTGCCAGCAGCTTCAGGGACAGGGGAGTATCCGGGGAGCTGTTTTTT	CASSFRDRGVSGELFF
TRBJ1-1	-	-	TRBV19	TGTGCCAGTAGTCCGCGAGTTTCAGGGTGGAACACTGAAGCTTTCTTT	CASSPRVSGWNTEAFF
TRBJ1-1	few	-	TRBV6-5	TGTGCCAGCAGTTTACAGCTGAACACTGAAGCTTTCTTT	CASSLQLNTEAFF
TRBJ2-5	-	-	TRBV5-4	TGTGCCAGCAGCGCAAGCGCGGAGACCCAGTACTTC	CASSASAETQYF
TRBJ1-2	-	-	TRBV7-3	TGTGCCAGCAGCCTAAGGGGTCAGGCGGGTCAGGGCTACACCTTC	CASSLRGQAGQGYTF
TRBJ2-2	-	-	TRBV11-3	TGTGCCAGCAGCCTCGACAGCACCGGGGAGCTGTTTTTT	CASSLDSTGELFF
TRBJ2-5	once	TRBD2	TRBV10-3	TGTGCCATCAGTGAGTCGAATCTAGCGGGAGAGAAAGAGACCCAGTACTTC	CAISESNLAGEKETQYF
TRBJ1-6	-	TRBD1	TRBV11-1	TGTGCCAGCAGCGGGACAGGGGGAGTGAGTAATTCACCCCTCCACTTT	CASSGTGGVSNSPLHF
TRBJ1-1	-	-	TRBV5-1	TGCGCCAGCAGCTTGGACGGGGTGAACACTGAAGCTTTCTTT	CASSLDGVNTEAFF
TRBJ2-1	-	TRBD2	TRBV9	TGTGCCAGCAGCGTGGGGACTAGCAGAAGTACTTACAATGAGCAGTTCTTC	CASSVGTSRSTYNEQFF
TRBJ2-7	-	-	TRBV4-3	TGCGCCAGCAGCCAAGGAATAGTGTACGAGCAGTACTTC	CASSQGIVYEQYF
TRBJ1-3	few	-	TRBV6-5	TGTGCCAGCAGTTACGGCCGCTCTGGAAACACCATATATTTT	CASSYGRSGNTIYF
TRBJ2-3	once	-	TRBV2	TGTGCCAGCAGTGTGGGGGGACTCATAATGGATACGCAGTATTTT	CASSVGGLIMDTQYF
TRBJ2-2	once	-	TRBV7-3	TGTGCCAGCAGCTTAAGCTCGGGGATCATCACCGGGGAGCTGTTTTTT	CASSLSSGIITGELFF
TRBJ2-2	-	-	TRBV9	TGTGCCAGCAGCGTAAGGACAGTTAGCGGGGAGCTGTTTTTT	CASSVRTVSGELFF
TRBJ2-3	-	TRBD2	TRBV19	TGTGCCACCACCCCCGTAGCGGGATACACAGATACGCAGTATTTT	CATTPVAGYTDTQYF
TRBJ1-1	-	-	TRBV11-3	TGTGCCAGCAGCCTCGGGTCAGGGGCACCTGAAGCTTTCTTT	CASSLGSGAPEAFF
TRBJ2-7	-	TRBD1	TRBV5-5	TGTGCCAGCAGCTTGGCTCCGGACAGGGCCTACGAGCAGTACTTC	CASSLAPDRAYEQYF
TRBJ1-2	-	TRBD1	TRBV10-3	TGTGCCATCAGTGGGGGGACAGACTATGGCTACACCTTC	CAISGGTDYGYTF
TRBJ2-2	once	-	TRBV28	TGTGCCAGCAGTTTACGCACGGGGACCGGGGAGCTGTTTTTT	CASSLRTGTGELFF
TRBJ1-2	-	TRBD1	TRBV27	TGTGCCAGCAGTCTATCCGGGACAGGATATGGCTACACCTTC	CASSLSGTGYGYTF